These 4 T cell receptor beta chains were all obtained from the same sample, sequenced in a study of CD8+ T cells in alopecia areata. RNA extraction and reverse transcription yielded cDNA as sequencing template. Libraries were prepared by immunoSEQ multiplex PCR; TCRdb keeps only in-frame clonotypes and omits some of them. The sample lists more than 90,000 clones; roughly 64% were seen once. Treatment reported: oral pan-JAK inhibitor, 5-10 mg twice daily. Sample: CD8+ T cells sorted from blood, taken at week 4, from a patient treated with tofacitinib. The receptors stem from a human donor with alopecia areata.

The chain carries TRBV28 and TRBJ1-2; D is perhaps TRBD1 (5 bases). With 6 bases removed from V and 8 bases from J, the gap between germline ends came to 28 bases. In germline, CDR1 is MDHEN, CDR2 SYDVKM. This CDR3 contains 17 residues. The chain's CDR3 is CASRGPLNLPPRGGYTF. In nucleotides, the CDR3 is TGTGCCAGCAGGGGGCCCCTCAACTTACCTCCCCGAGGAGGCTACACCTTC.

The gene calls are TRBV7-9 and TRBJ1-6; a possible D gene is TRBD1 (5 bases). Trimming cost V 3 bases and J 6 bases, with 12 bases left between them. CDR1 and CDR2 (germline): SEHNR, FQNEAQ (reference sequence). The length of the CDR3 is 15 residues. CDR3 residues: CASSLGRGGNSPLHF. CDR3 in DNA: TGTGCCAGCAGCTTGGGACGGGGCGGTAATTCACCCCTCCACTTT.

As for this clone: One end of the junction fails to match germline, which may point to a read error. J is TRBJ2-1 and V is TRBV11-2; the match to TRBD2 covers 10 bases. The CDR3 is made up of 13 amino acids. Germline V CDR1 and CDR2: SGHAT, FQNNGV. CDR3 DNA: TGTGCCGGCAGGACTAGCGGATACAATGAGCAGTTCTTC. Its translation is CAGRTSGYNEQFF.

Ten or more counts support this clone. The J gene is TRBJ2-7, the V gene TRBV2; maybe TRBD1 (6 bases). Germline loops: CDR1 SNHLY, CDR2 FYNNEI. The CDR3 is made up of 12 amino acids. V dropped 6 bases and J dropped 5 bases, with 11 bases sitting between them. The CDR3 bases are TGTGCCAGCAGCTGGGGGCGGAACGAGCAGTACTTC. Its protein product is CASSWGRNEQYF.